These T cell receptor beta chains were read from a single sample in a study of Ad26.COV2.S vaccination and SARS-CoV-2 variants. Some clones are missing from TCRdb's copy, which holds only in-frame ones; the method was immunoSEQ multiplex PCR. Found here are around 320,000 clones, roughly 84% of them singletons; the top ten hold 3.4%. Sequenced here: peripheral blood, sampled in a trial of Ad26.COV2.S vaccine versus placebo. These receptors all come from a person between 18 and 59 years old who received the Ad26.COV2.S COVID-19 vaccine or a placebo. CDR3s include the opening cysteine and the closing phenylalanine or tryptophan. The order of the fields is J gene, D gene, V gene, clone size, CDR3 protein, CDR3 DNA. The D gene is left open where the match is weak. The size of a clone is reported for some rows only, either as once, few or many, or as a class for expanded clones.

>TRBJ2-5|TRBD2|TRBV20-1|-
CSASAGGDWETQYF
TGCAGTGCTAGTGCGGGAGGGGATTGGGAGACCCAGTACTTC
>TRBJ2-4|-|TRBV30|-
CAWSGVRAKNIQYF
TGTGCCTGGTCAGGGGTCAGAGCCAAAAACATTCAGTACTTC
>TRBJ1-4|-|TRBV19|-
CASSIWGLNEKLFF
TGTGCCAGTAGCATCTGGGGGCTAAATGAAAAACTGTTTTTT
>TRBJ2-2|TRBD1|TRBV27|-
CASSVGRQGANTGELFF
TGTGCCAGCAGTGTAGGGCGACAGGGGGCGAACACCGGGGAGCTGTTTTTT
>TRBJ1-1|-|TRBV9|-
CASSVDRNTEAFF
TGTGCCAGCAGCGTAGACAGGAACACTGAAGCTTTCTTT
>TRBJ1-1|-|TRBV20-1|-
CSASRGARNTEAFF
TGCAGTGCTAGTCGAGGTGCGAGGAACACTGAAGCTTTCTTT
>TRBJ1-3|-|TRBV19|few
CASSMGRRGFGNTIYF
TGTGCCAGTAGTATGGGGCGACGGGGTTTTGGAAACACCATATATTTT
>TRBJ1-4|TRBD1|TRBV7-9|-
CASSSTGGNEKLFF
TGTGCCAGCAGCTCGACAGGGGGTAATGAAAAACTGTTTTTT
>TRBJ2-4|-|TRBV5-4|-
CASSLPGRTKNIQYF
TGTGCCAGCAGCTTGCCGGGTCGGACCAAAAACATTCAGTACTTC
>TRBJ1-1|TRBD1|TRBV7-3|-
CASSLYRGPTEAFF
TGTGCCAGCAGCTTATACAGGGGGCCCACTGAAGCTTTCTTT
>TRBJ2-1|-|TRBV6-2/TRBV6-3|-
CASSYNWAGASYNEQFF
TGTGCCAGCAGTTACAATTGGGCGGGGGCCTCCTACAATGAGCAGTTCTTC
>TRBJ1-4|-|TRBV3-1/TRBV3-2|-
CASSQDPNEKLFF
TGTGCCAGCAGCCAAGATCCTAATGAAAAACTGTTTTTT
>TRBJ1-2|-|TRBV3-1/TRBV3-2|-
CASSQAQGGPYGYTF
TGTGCCAGCAGCCAAGCCCAGGGAGGCCCCTATGGCTACACCTTC
>TRBJ2-3|-|TRBV12-3/TRBV12-4|once
CASSLPTDTQYF
TGTGCCAGCAGTTTACCCACAGATACGCAGTATTTT
>TRBJ2-2|TRBD1|TRBV6-5|-
CASRSDRGPTGELFF
TGTGCCAGCAGAAGCGACAGGGGGCCCACCGGGGAGCTGTTTTTT
>TRBJ2-1|-|TRBV9|-
CASSVAGRSYNEQFF
TGTGCCAGCAGCGTAGCCGGGCGTTCCTACAATGAGCAGTTCTTC
>TRBJ1-3|-|TRBV7-9|-
CASTPLLGRGSGNTIYF
TGTGCCAGCACCCCCCTCCTGGGACGAGGATCTGGAAACACCATATATTTT
>TRBJ2-7|TRBD1|TRBV7-9|once
CASSSDRYYEQYF
TGTGCCAGCAGCTCGGACAGGTACTACGAGCAGTACTTC
>TRBJ2-2|TRBD2|TRBV4-3|-
CASSQAGGEELFF
TGCGCCAGCAGCCAAGCGGGGGGTGAGGAGCTGTTTTTT
>TRBJ1-4|-|TRBV4-1|once
CASSQDPQGGTLQKLFF
TGCGCCAGCAGCCAAGATCCCCAGGGAGGTACCCTCCAAAAACTGTTTTTT
>TRBJ2-7|TRBD1|TRBV7-3|-
CASSRDRGTEQYF
TGTGCCAGCAGCCGGGACAGGGGGACCGAGCAGTACTTC
>TRBJ2-7|TRBD1|TRBV5-1|-
CASSRDSYEQYF
TGCGCCAGCAGCCGGGACAGCTACGAGCAGTACTTC
>TRBJ2-7|-|TRBV7-9|-
CASSLGTPIEEQYF
TGTGCCAGCAGCTTAGGGACTCCCATTGAGGAGCAGTACTTC
>TRBJ1-4|-|TRBV19|-
CASSGWEKLFF
TGTGCCAGTAGCGGTTGGGAAAAACTGTTTTTT
>TRBJ1-2|TRBD1|TRBV5-4|few
CASSQTGNGYTF
TGTGCCAGCAGCCAGACAGGGAATGGCTACACCTTC
>TRBJ2-5|-|TRBV7-8|once
CASSLAGLQETQYF
TGTGCCAGCAGCTTAGCGGGGCTTCAAGAGACCCAGTACTTC
>TRBJ1-2|-|TRBV18|-
CASSPDSDYGYTF
TGTGCCAGCTCACCAGACAGTGACTATGGCTACACCTTC
>TRBJ1-2|-|TRBV29-1|few
CSAFDNYGYTF
TGCAGCGCCTTCGACAATTATGGCTACACCTTC
>TRBJ2-7|-|TRBV13|-
CASSLERAGARSYEQYF
TGTGCCAGCAGCTTAGAGAGGGCAGGGGCCCGCTCCTACGAGCAGTACTTC
>TRBJ1-3|-|TRBV30|-
CAWSVISSGNTIYF
TGTGCCTGGAGTGTAATCAGCTCTGGAAACACCATATATTTT
>TRBJ2-1|-|TRBV7-6|-
CASSSGPIFYNEQFF
TGTGCCAGCAGCTCGGGACCAATATTTTACAATGAGCAGTTCTTC
>TRBJ1-1|TRBD1|TRBV4-2|-
CASSPPGQGGFTEAFF
TGTGCCAGCAGCCCTCCGGGACAGGGGGGATTTACTGAAGCTTTCTTT